These 32 T cell receptor beta chains originate from one sample sequenced in a study of blood T cell repertoires in COVID-19. Repertoires were generated with immunoSEQ multiplex PCR, while TCRdb's copy carries only in-frame clones and drops some. This sample has a few hundred thousand clones, with roughly nine tenths found just once. Sequencing input: PBMCs or T cells enriched from blood (not recorded which). These receptors all stem from a woman under 40 who had recovered from COVID-19.

In this sample, this clone turned up once. The J gene is TRBJ1-2, the V gene TRBV7-9; D might be TRBD1 (6 bases). Between the trimmed V and J ends, which lost 1 base and 4 bases, there was a span of 13 bases. The CDR3 runs 15 residues. The germline gives CDR1 SEHNR, CDR2 FQNEAQ (reference sequence). The CDR3, as DNA: TGTGCCAGCAGCTTAGACGGGGGGCCCATCTATGGCTACACCTTC. Translation gives CASSLDGGPIYGYTF. The variable domain in full, completed from reference TRBV7-9 and TRBJ1-2, reads DTGVSQNPRHKITKRGQNVTFRCDPISEHNRLYWYRQTLGQGPEFLTYFQNEAQLEKSRLLSDRFSAERPKGSFSTLEIQRTEQGDSAMYLCASSLDGGPIYGYTFGSGTRLTVV.

The count of this clone is one. The chain recombines TRBV29-1 with TRBJ2-7, with D possibly TRBD2 on 5 matching bases. CDR3 length: 13 residues. Germline V gene data show CDR1 as SQVTM and CDR2 as ANQGSEA. The ends were cut back, 0 bases at V and 7 bases at J, with 13 bases in the middle. The CDR3 sequence: CSVEDRGSGEQYF. The CDR3 DNA is TGCAGCGTTGAAGATAGAGGGTCGGGGGAGCAGTACTTC.

The CDR3 DNA reads TGTGCCAGCAGCCAAGCAGGCGAGCAGTTCTTC. It specifies CASSQAGEQFF. The chain combines TRBV3-1 (or the pseudogene TRBV3-2) with TRBJ2-1; D is undetermined. The V end lost 1 base, the J end lost 10 bases, and 5 bases lay between the germline ends. Per the germline V gene, CDR1 is LGHDT and CDR2 is YNNKEL (reference sequence). The CDR3 is 11 residues long.

The chain carries TRBV6-5 and TRBJ1-5; TRBD1 matches 9 bases. V lost 10 bases, J lost 3 bases, and 10 bases stayed unmatched. The germline V gene encodes CDR1 MNHEY and CDR2 SVGAGI. The CDR3 is made up of 15 amino acids. CDR3 nucleotide sequence: TGTGCCACCCTTACAGGGGGCCATTTCAATCAGCCCCAGCATTTT. Its translation is CATLTGGHFNQPQHF.

The V gene is TRBV6-6, the J gene TRBJ1-4; D not certain. The CDR3 is 14 amino acids. The germline V and J ends were trimmed by 6 bases and 7 bases, with 15 bases remaining between them. Germline loops: CDR1 MNHNY, CDR2 SVGAGI (reference sequence). The CDR3 DNA reads TGTGCCAGCAGAGATACTACCGGTCGTGAAAAACTGTTTTTT. Its protein product is CASRDTTGREKLFF.

The V gene is TRBV9, the J gene TRBJ1-1; no clear D. The CDR3 contains 15 residues. V gave up 0 bases and J gave up 4 bases, with 13 bases separating them. The V gene's germline CDR1 is SGDLS and CDR2 YYNGEE. CDR3 coding DNA: TGTGCCAGCAGCGTAGGGGCCCGGCGACGCACTGAAGCTTTCTTT. Amino acid sequence: CASSVGARRRTEAFF.

The chain is built from TRBV5-1 and TRBJ2-1; D is uncertain. The CDR3 is 15 residues long. V gave up 0 bases and J gave up 1 base, with 8 bases separating them. The V gene's germline CDR1 is SGHRS and CDR2 YFSETQ. The CDR3 is CASSLVTDSYNEQFF. CDR3 in DNA: TGCGCCAGCAGCTTGGTAACAGATTCCTACAATGAGCAGTTCTTC. The full variable domain, with the rest looked up from reference TRBV5-1 and TRBJ2-1, is KAGVTQTPRYLIKTRGQQVTLSCSPISGHRSVSWYQQTPGQGLQFLFEYFSETQRNKGNFPGRFSGRQFSNSRSEMNVSTLELGDSALYLCASSLVTDSYNEQFFGPGTRLTVL.

The chain links TRBV7-8 to TRBJ1-2, with a possible D match to TRBD1 (5 bases). Germline CDR1 and CDR2: SGHVS and FQNEAQ. Trimming pared 11 bases from V and 4 bases from J, leaving 20 bases between. The length of the CDR3 is 14 residues. Here the CDR3 DNA reads TGTGCCGGGGGGGAGACAGCCTCCGTCTATGGCTACACCTTC. This gives the protein CAGGETASVYGYTF.

The CDR3 sequence: CASRYGTSGGRSYEQYF. DNA of the CDR3: TGCGCCAGCAGGTACGGGACTAGCGGGGGTCGCTCCTACGAGCAGTACTTC. The J gene is TRBJ2-7, the V gene TRBV5-1; 14 bases line up with TRBD2. This CDR3 is built from 17 residues. The germline CDR1 and CDR2 sequences are SGHRS and YFSETQ. V shed 5 bases and J 0 bases; nucleotides not matched to a gene: 7.

CDR3 in amino acids: CASSLRPGYEQYF. CDR3 nucleotide sequence: TGTGCCAGCAGTTTACGTCCGGGGTACGAGCAGTACTTC. The J gene is TRBJ2-7, the V gene TRBV27; tentatively, D is TRBD2 (5 bases). V lost 2 bases and J 4 bases, leaving 9 bases between the germline ends. Germline V gene sequence: CDR1 MNHEY, CDR2 SMNVEV (reference sequence). CDR3 length: 13 amino acids.

This clone was seen a single time. V gene TRBV27 combines with J gene TRBJ1-1; possibly TRBD1 for D (6 bases). The CDR3 totals 16 residues. V gave up 6 bases and J gave up 4 bases, with 21 bases separating them. The V gene's germline CDR1 is MNHEY and CDR2 SMNVEV (reference sequence). The CDR3 nucleotides read TGTGCCAGCAGCCAATGGGGGGGCGTGGGGGTCACTGAAGCTTTCTTT. Amino acids: CASSQWGGVGVTEAFF.

The chain links TRBV6-5 to TRBJ2-3, with a weak D call TRBD2 (7 bases). From germline, CDR1 is MNHEY and CDR2 SVGAGI. This CDR3 is built from 14 residues. V shed 4 bases and J shed 7 bases, with 15 bases lying between them. The CDR3 protein is CASSLGGGGNTQYF. Here the CDR3 DNA reads TGTGCCAGCAGTTTGGGGGGGGGCGGAAATACGCAGTATTTT.

In this sample, this clone turned up a few times. The same CDR3 can be traced to other DNA sequences in this sample. CDR3 in amino acids: CASSAGTGYNEQFF. The CDR3 DNA reads TGTGCCAGCAGCGCAGGGACAGGGTACAATGAGCAGTTCTTC. The chain employs TRBV7-9 and TRBJ2-1, with 9 positions matching TRBD1. J was trimmed by 4 bases and V by 5 bases; bases with no gene match: 3. The germline gives CDR1 SEHNR, CDR2 FQNEAQ (reference sequence). CDR3 length: 14 amino acids.

This chain joins TRBV28 and TRBJ2-7; 7 bases fit TRBD1. The CDR3 extends over 15 amino acids. With 5 bases clipped from V and 0 bases from J, the junction kept 7 bases outside the gene matches. CDR1 is MDHEN and CDR2 is SYDVKM in the germline V gene. CDR3 nucleotides: TGTGCCAGCAGTGACGGGACAGCGGTCTCCTACGAGCAGTACTTC. Protein product: CASSDGTAVSYEQYF.

V is TRBV10-2 and J is TRBJ2-1; tentatively, D is TRBD2 (6 bases). Germline CDR1 is WSHSY and CDR2 is SAAADI. V was clipped by 1 base and J by 4 bases, with 11 bases between them. The CDR3 runs 15 residues. The CDR3 is CASSELSGPYNEQFF. DNA for the CDR3: TGCGCCAGCAGTGAGTTAAGCGGGCCATACAATGAGCAGTTCTTC.

The chain recombines TRBV20-1 with TRBJ1-6; D is uncertain. This CDR3 comprises 14 residues. Deletions cut 3 bases from V and 4 bases from J, with 10 bases between. CDR1 DFQATT and CDR2 SNEGSKA come from the germline V gene (reference sequence). CDR3 loop: CSASETVYNSPLHF. The CDR3 nucleotides read TGCAGTGCTAGTGAAACAGTTTATAATTCACCCCTCCACTTT.

The chain employs TRBV27 and TRBJ1-2, with 8 bases identical to TRBD1. The junction had 12 bases not matched to a gene; V was cut back by 7 bases and J by 8 bases. The CDR3 contains 14 residues. The germline V gene has CDR1 MNHEY and CDR2 SMNVEV (reference sequence). CDR3 protein: CASTTIQGANGYTF. CDR3 bases: TGTGCCAGCACCACGATCCAGGGGGCAAACGGCTACACCTTC.

V and J are TRBV9 and TRBJ1-2; the D is unclear. Between the trimmed V and J ends, which lost 3 bases and 0 bases, there was a span of 9 bases. The germline V gene encodes CDR1 SGDLS and CDR2 YYNGEE. CDR3 length equals 14 residues. The CDR3 DNA follows: TGTGCCAGCAGCGGATACCCAGCTAACTATGGCTACACCTTC. It translates to CASSGYPANYGYTF.

The gene calls are TRBV9 and TRBJ2-4; 8 bases map to TRBD2. Germline V gene data show CDR1 as SGDLS and CDR2 as YYNGEE. The CDR3 contains 14 residues. With V trimmed by 0 bases and J by 7 bases, 3 bases remained unmatched. CDR3 sequence: CASSVELAGNIQYF. The CDR3 DNA sequence: TGTGCCAGCAGCGTAGAATTAGCGGGGAACATTCAGTACTTC.

This clone was picked up a small number of times. The rearrangement links TRBV9 to TRBJ1-6, with D maybe TRBD1 (5 bases). Germline lookup yields CDR1 SGDLS and CDR2 YYNGEE. This CDR3 has 14 residues. Trimming stripped 0 bases from V and 7 bases from J, with 8 bases between. CDR3 sequence reads: CASSVGQLNSPLHF. DNA of the CDR3: TGTGCCAGCAGCGTAGGACAGCTAAATTCACCCCTCCACTTT.

This clone was seen only a few times. The V gene is TRBV6-5, the J gene TRBJ1-5; the D gene is possibly TRBD1 (5 bases). There are 13 residues in the CDR3. Trimming removed 7 bases at V and 9 bases at J, with 16 bases between. Per germline, CDR1 MNHEY and CDR2 SVGAGI. CDR3 region: CASTLGGEVPQHF. CDR3 in DNA: TGTGCCAGCACCCTTGGAGGGGAAGTGCCCCAGCATTTT.

The rearrangement uses TRBV6-5 and TRBJ2-7; the D gene is possibly TRBD1 (6 bases). V was clipped by 7 bases and J by 7 bases, with 17 bases between them. This CDR3 is built from 13 residues. Germline CDR1 is MNHEY and CDR2 is SVGAGI. The CDR3, as DNA: TGTGCCAGCACGGACAGCGGCTTCGGGGAGCAGTACTTC. Residues: CASTDSGFGEQYF.

This chain joins TRBV6-5 and TRBJ2-2; D might be TRBD2 (6 bases). Per the germline V gene, CDR1 is MNHEY and CDR2 is SVGAGI. This CDR3 comprises 15 residues. V was pared by 6 bases and J by 7 bases, with 18 bases between. The CDR3 DNA is TGTGCCAGCAGGGGGACTTGGCGGTCGGGCGGGGAGCTGTTTTTT. Its translation: CASRGTWRSGGELFF.

This chain's CDR3 is CASSFAGGSSYEQYF. The DNA for the CDR3 is TGTGCCAGCAGCTTCGCAGGGGGGAGCTCCTACGAGCAGTACTTC. The chain carries TRBV7-9 and TRBJ2-7, with D tentatively TRBD1 (7 bases). Germline V gives CDR1 SEHNR, CDR2 FQNEAQ (reference sequence). The CDR3 is 15 amino acids. V gave up 3 bases and J gave up 0 bases, with 12 bases separating them.

The chain is built from TRBV3-1 (or the pseudogene TRBV3-2) and TRBJ1-2, with 8 positions matching TRBD1. Germline loops: CDR1 LGHDT, CDR2 YNNKEL (reference sequence). CDR3 length: 15 amino acids. After removal of 4 bases from V and 7 bases from J, the junction contained 11 bases not matched to a gene. The CDR3 region has the DNA TGTGCCAGCAGCCCTCCCCCGGCAGGGGGCTTTGGCTACACCTTC. Its protein is CASSPPPAGGFGYTF.

This chain links TRBV15 with TRBJ2-7; 8 nucleotides align to TRBD2. Germline V CDR1 and CDR2: LNHNV, YYDKDF (reference sequence). CDR3 size: 20 residues. The trim removed 0 bases at V and 2 bases at J, leaving 18 bases unmatched. This chain's CDR3 is CATSRDSPHPVSGDTYEQYF. The CDR3 coding sequence is TGTGCCACCAGCAGAGACAGCCCACACCCTGTTAGCGGGGATACCTACGAGCAGTACTTC. Drawing the rest from reference TRBV15 and TRBJ2-7, the complete variable domain is DAMVIQNPRYQVTQFGKPVTLSCSQTLNHNVMYWYQQKSSQAPKLLFHYYDKDFNNEADTPDNFQSRRPNTSFCFLDIRSPGLGDTAMYLCATSRDSPHPVSGDTYEQYFGPGTRLTVT.

The chain recombines TRBV5-4 with TRBJ2-7, with a tentative D call TRBD2 (7 bases). Germline CDR1 SGHNT, CDR2 YYREEE (reference sequence). Trimming took 0 bases from V and 7 from J, leaving 17 bases between them. The CDR3 is 15 residues long. CDR3 bases: TGTGCCAGCAGCTTGGGGAGGGGGGGCCTGTATGAGCAGTACTTC. As protein: CASSLGRGGLYEQYF.

V and J are TRBV10-3 and TRBJ2-3; D is possibly TRBD1 (6 bases). V gave up 4 bases and J gave up 0 bases, with 17 bases separating them. The CDR3 is 17 residues long. The germline gives CDR1 ENHRY, CDR2 SYGVKD. CDR3 sequence reads: CAISGGPKLESTDTQYF. CDR3 nucleotides: TGTGCCATCAGTGGGGGGCCCAAACTCGAGAGCACAGATACGCAGTATTTT.

The CDR3 bases are TGCGCCAGCAGCTTGGGGTCGAGCGGGATGGGGAATGAGCAGTTCTTC. This gives the protein CASSLGSSGMGNEQFF. The V call is TRBV5-1, the J call TRBJ2-1; 7 bases map to TRBD2. The ends lost 0 bases at V and 7 bases at J; junction bases unmatched: 10. The germline V gene has CDR1 SGHRS and CDR2 YFSETQ. The CDR3 spans 16 residues.

The genes are TRBV24-1 and TRBJ2-1; no reliable D call. CDR3 length: 13 amino acids. The V and J ends lost 5 bases and 8 bases respectively, with 12 bases between them. Germline V CDR1 and CDR2: KGHDR, SFDVKD. The CDR3 loop reads CATSAPLLDEQFF. The CDR3 bases are TGTGCCACCAGTGCCCCTCTTCTTGATGAGCAGTTCTTC.

J is TRBJ2-1 and V is TRBV6-1; possibly TRBD2 for D (6 bases). The ends were cut back, 7 bases at V and 4 bases at J, with 8 bases in the middle. Per the germline V gene, CDR1 is MNHNS and CDR2 is SASEGT. The CDR3 runs 12 residues. CDR3 protein: CASTREYNEQFF. CDR3 coding DNA: TGTGCCAGCACCCGGGAGTACAATGAGCAGTTCTTC.

The V and J genes are TRBV11-1 and TRBJ2-7, with no clear D. The CDR3 has 13 residues. Germline CDR1 and CDR2: SGHAT and FQDESV (reference sequence). Trimming removed 3 bases from V and 4 bases from J, with 10 bases in between. CDR3 bases: TGTGCCAGCAGCTTTATGGCCTCATACGAGCAGTACTTC. It codes for CASSFMASYEQYF.